This T cell receptor beta chain came from a study of response to subunit inactivated influenza vaccine. Regarding the study as a whole: There was a suggestion from the authors that each seasonal influenza vaccination recruits few new T cells.

The V gene lost 0 bases and the J gene lost 6 bases, with 8 bases spanning the gap. There are 14 residues in the CDR3. From germline, CDR1 is LGHNA and CDR2 YSLEER. This clonotype came up a few times. Its antigen is not known. TCRdb re-derived calls from the RT-PCR reads in MiXCR, one entry per CDR3 protein. The sample has 400,000 to 550,000 distinct CDR3 sequences; roughly 23% are singletons. The sequence was obtained from a man aged 45-65 years who received an inactivated influenza vaccine. This chain links TRBV4-3 with TRBJ2-2, with D unresolved. This material consisted of CD4+ T cells sorted from PBMCs, taken approximately 5 days after vaccination. The CDR3: CASSQEFKPGELFF. The CDR3 bases are TGCGCCAGCAGCCAAGAGTTTAAGCCCGGGGAGCTGTTTTTT.